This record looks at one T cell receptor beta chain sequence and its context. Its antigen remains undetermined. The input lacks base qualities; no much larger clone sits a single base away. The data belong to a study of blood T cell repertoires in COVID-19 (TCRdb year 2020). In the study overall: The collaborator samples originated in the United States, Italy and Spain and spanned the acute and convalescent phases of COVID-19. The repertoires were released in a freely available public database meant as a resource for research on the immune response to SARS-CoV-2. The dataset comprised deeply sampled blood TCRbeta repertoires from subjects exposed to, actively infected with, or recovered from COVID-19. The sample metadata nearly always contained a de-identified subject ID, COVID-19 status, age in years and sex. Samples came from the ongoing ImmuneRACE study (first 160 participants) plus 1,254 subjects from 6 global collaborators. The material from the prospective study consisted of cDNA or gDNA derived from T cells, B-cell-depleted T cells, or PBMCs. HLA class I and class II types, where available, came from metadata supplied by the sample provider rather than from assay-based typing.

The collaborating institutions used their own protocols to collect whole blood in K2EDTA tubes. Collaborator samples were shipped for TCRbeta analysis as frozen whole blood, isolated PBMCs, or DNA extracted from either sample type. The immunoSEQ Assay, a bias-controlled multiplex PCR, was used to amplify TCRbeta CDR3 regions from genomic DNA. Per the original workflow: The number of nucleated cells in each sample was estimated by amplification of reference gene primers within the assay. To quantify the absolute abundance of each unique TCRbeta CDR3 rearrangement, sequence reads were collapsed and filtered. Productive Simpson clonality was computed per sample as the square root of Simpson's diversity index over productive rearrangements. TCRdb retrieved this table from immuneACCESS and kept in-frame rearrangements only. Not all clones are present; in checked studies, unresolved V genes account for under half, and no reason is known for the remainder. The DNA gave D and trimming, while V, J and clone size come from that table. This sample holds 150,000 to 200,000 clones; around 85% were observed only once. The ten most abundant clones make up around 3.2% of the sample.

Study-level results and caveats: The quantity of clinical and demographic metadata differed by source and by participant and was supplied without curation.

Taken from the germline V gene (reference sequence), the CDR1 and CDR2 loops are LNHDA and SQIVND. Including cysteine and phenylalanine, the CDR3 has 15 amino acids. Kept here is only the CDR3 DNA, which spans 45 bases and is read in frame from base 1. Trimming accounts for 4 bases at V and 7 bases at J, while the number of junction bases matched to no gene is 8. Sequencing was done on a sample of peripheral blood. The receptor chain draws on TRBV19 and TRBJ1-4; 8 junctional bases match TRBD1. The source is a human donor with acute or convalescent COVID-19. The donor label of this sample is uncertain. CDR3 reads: CASSKTGAGTEKLFF. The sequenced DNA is TGTGCCAGTAGTAAGACAGGGGCAGGAACTGAAAAACTGTTTTTT. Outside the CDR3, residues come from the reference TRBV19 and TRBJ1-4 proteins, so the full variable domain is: DGGITQSPKYLFRKEGQNVTLSCEQNLNHDAMYWYRQDPGQGLRLIYYSQIVNDFQKGDIAEGYSVSREKKESFPLTVTSAQKNPTAFYLCASSKTGAGTEKLFFGSGTQLSVL.